This T cell receptor (beta chain) was sequenced during a study of early T cells in non-severe SARS-CoV-2 infection. For the study at large: Unsorted whole blood bulk RNA was sequenced, with unpaired chains.

This clonotype came up many times. V was shortened by 3 bases and J by 8 bases, with 10 bases between the two germline ends. Germline-derived CDR1 and CDR2 are KGHSH and LQKENI. The CDR3 consists of 13 residues. Individual cDNA molecules were tagged with unique molecular identifiers. MiXCR, run by TCRdb on the 5' RACE reads, gives a single entry per CDR3 protein. The sample includes around 72,000 distinct CDR3 sequences, about 9.5% of them seen just once. The chain recombines TRBV18 with TRBJ1-4; D not resolved. Sequenced material: whole blood, taken at baseline. The clonotype originates from an adult who was a healthcare worker with PCR-confirmed SARS-CoV-2 infection or an uninfected control (not recorded which). CDR3 DNA sequence: TGTGCCAGCTCACCGACTAGAGAGGAAAAACTGTTTTTT. Its translation: CASSPTREEKLFF.